Each of the 24 T cell receptor beta chains below was sequenced from the same sample in a study. TCRdb re-analysed the 5' RACE reads in MiXCR, keeping a single row per CDR3 protein. The sample includes roughly 44,000 distinct CDR3 sequences, less than 35% of them seen just once. Input material: memory CD4+ T cells sorted from a lymph node. Subset denoted: memory CD4+ T cells, CD4+CD45RO+CD25-. Receptors originate from a female donor with breast cancer.

CDR3 loop: CASGYPGLAGLETQYF. For the CDR3, the DNA is TGTGCCAGCGGTTACCCGGGACTAGCGGGATTAGAGACCCAGTACTTC. The chain uses TRBV7-2 and TRBJ2-5; 13 bases line up with TRBD2. The ends lost 8 bases at V and 4 bases at J; junction bases unmatched: 10. CDR3 length equals 16 residues. Germline loops: CDR1 SGHTA, CDR2 FQGNSA.

Written as DNA, the CDR3 is TGTGCCATCAGTGAAGTCCGGACTAGCACAGATACGCAGTATTTT. It is translated as CAISEVRTSTDTQYF. V usage is TRBV10-3 and J usage is TRBJ2-3, with a possible D match to TRBD2 (5 bases). Trimming cost V 3 bases and J 0 bases, with 10 bases left between them. Germline V gives CDR1 ENHRY, CDR2 SYGVKD. The CDR3 is 15 amino acids.

The chain is built from TRBV7-9 and TRBJ1-1; D uncertain. CDR3 length: 14 residues. CDR1 and CDR2 from the germline V gene are SEHNR and FQNEAQ (reference sequence). V was clipped by 6 bases and J by 3 bases, with 14 bases between them. CDR3 DNA sequence: TGTGCCAGCAGTTTTCAGACGGCACACACTGAAGCTTTCTTT. Protein: CASSFQTAHTEAFF.

A few counts support this clonotype. The gene calls are TRBV7-2 and TRBJ1-5; tentative D call: TRBD1 (6 bases). The CDR3 covers 15 residues. The germline V and J ends were trimmed by 4 bases and 6 bases, with 16 bases remaining between them. Germline V gene sequence: CDR1 SGHTA, CDR2 FQGNSA. The CDR3 sequence is CASSSGTRESQPQHF. The CDR3 nucleotides read TGTGCCAGCAGCTCCGGGACAAGGGAAAGTCAGCCCCAGCATTTT.

This clonotype was observed a few times. The gene calls are TRBV11-2 and TRBJ2-3; 7 nucleotides align to TRBD1. The CDR3 loop spans 17 amino acids. Germline V lookup: CDR1 SGHAT, CDR2 FQNNGV. The V gene end was trimmed by 0 bases and the J gene end by 2 bases; junction bases not matched to a gene: 8. The CDR3 DNA reads as TGTGCCAGCAGCTTAGAAAGGGGGCTGTTTGTCACAGATACGCAGTATTTT. It specifies CASSLERGLFVTDTQYF.

A word on this clonotype: This may come from a read error, since a much larger clone is one base off. The chain joins TRBV6-5 to TRBJ2-3; D is unclear. The CDR3 covers 14 residues. The germline CDR1 and CDR2 sequences are MNHEY and SVGAGI. Written as DNA, the CDR3 is TGTACCAGCAGCGAGCGACCAAGCCCCGGTACGCAGTATTTT. Protein sequence: CTSSERPSPGTQYF.

This clonotype was observed many times. Here the CDR3 reads CASSFDGESNQPQHF. The CDR3 DNA follows: TGCGCCAGCAGCTTTGACGGGGAGAGCAATCAGCCCCAGCATTTT. The V call is TRBV5-1, the J call TRBJ1-5, with D unclear. Germline CDR1 SGHRS, CDR2 YFSETQ. V lost 2 bases, J lost 1 base, and 10 bases lay in between. The CDR3 loop spans 15 amino acids.

Only a few counts were recorded for this clonotype. This chain uses TRBV7-9 with TRBJ2-1; no reliable D call. From germline, CDR1 is SEHNR and CDR2 FQNEAQ (reference sequence). This CDR3 is 14 amino acids long. Trimming left V 2 bases short and J 8 bases short, with 13 bases between. Written as DNA, the CDR3 is TGTGCCAGCAGCTTATACCCCATTAGGGATGAGCAGTTCTTC. Translated, it gives CASSLYPIRDEQFF. The full variable domain, in which reference TRBV7-9 and TRBJ2-1 provide the parts outside the CDR3, is DTGVSQNPRHKITKRGQNVTFRCDPISEHNRLYWYRQTLGQGPEFLTYFQNEAQLEKSRLLSDRFSAERPKGSFSTLEIQRTEQGDSAMYLCASSLYPIRDEQFFGPGTRLTVL.

The sample holds a few counts of this clonotype. The missing conserved phenylalanine or tryptophan at the end of this CDR3 makes a read error likely. The rearrangement joins TRBV12-3 or TRBV12-4 to TRBJ2-5; TRBD2 matches at 9 bases. This CDR3 region has 14 residues. Unmatched junction bases numbered 4, after V lost 6 bases and J lost 2 bases. This CDR3 reads CASRGLAPQETQYS. The CDR3 nucleotides read TGTGCCAGCAGGGGACTAGCCCCTCAAGAGACCCAGTACTCC.

The chain is built from TRBV30 and TRBJ2-7, with D unclear. Germline CDR1 and CDR2: GTSNPN and SVGIG (reference sequence). The V and J ends lost 2 bases and 5 bases respectively, with 10 bases between them. The CDR3 spans 12 residues. This chain's CDR3 is CAWSRLRDEQYF. Written as DNA, the CDR3 is TGTGCCTGGAGTCGGCTCCGCGACGAGCAGTACTTC. Supplemented by reference TRBV30 and TRBJ2-7, the full variable domain reads SQTIHQWPATLVQPVGSPLSLECTVEGTSNPNLYWYRQAAGRGLQLLFYSVGIGQISSEVPQNLSASRPQDRQFILSSKKLLLSDSGFYLCAWSRLRDEQYFGPGTRLTVT.

This clonotype was seen many times. CDR3 in DNA: TGTGCCAGCAGCCCGGGACTAGCGGAAGAGACCCAGTACTTC. It yields the protein CASSPGLAEETQYF. V gene TRBV5-4 combines with J gene TRBJ2-5, with 11 bases matching TRBD2. Germline V CDR1 and CDR2: SGHNT, YYREEE (reference sequence). The CDR3 has 14 residues. V dropped 4 bases and J dropped 3; count of bases not matched to a gene: 2.

This sequence joins TRBV6-1 and TRBJ2-7, with D hard to call. CDR3 length: 14 amino acids. Trimming pared 1 base from V and 5 bases from J, leaving 12 bases between. Germline V gene sequence: CDR1 MNHNS, CDR2 SASEGT. The CDR3 region is CASSEEGSRHEQYF. CDR3 nucleotides: TGTGCCAGCAGTGAAGAGGGTAGTCGCCACGAGCAGTACTTC.

The rearrangement links TRBV5-4 to TRBJ1-1; TRBD1 matches 10 bases. Germline loops: CDR1 SGHNT, CDR2 YYREEE (reference sequence). CDR3 length equals 13 residues. The V segment lost 4 bases and the J segment 8 bases; nucleotides outside the gene matches: 5. CDR3 amino acids: CASSVGQGWEAFF. The DNA for the CDR3 is TGTGCCAGCAGCGTGGGACAGGGGTGGGAAGCTTTCTTT.

The chain links TRBV28 to TRBJ2-7; D unresolved. CDR3 length: 11 residues. Trimming removed 3 bases at V and 3 bases at J, with 3 bases between. The V gene's germline CDR1 is MDHEN and CDR2 SYDVKM. Here the CDR3 DNA reads TGTGCCAGCAGTTTCGTCTACGAGCAGTACTTC. Its translation is CASSFVYEQYF.

V gene TRBV29-1 combines with J gene TRBJ1-2; D uncertain. This CDR3 is 11 amino acids long. Trimming shortened V by 3 bases and J by 3 bases, and 5 bases separated the two germline ends. CDR1 is SQVTM and CDR2 is ANQGSEA in the germline V gene. The CDR3 DNA sequence: TGCAGCGTTGATAAGGACTATGGCTACACCTTC. Translation gives CSVDKDYGYTF.

This clonotype was detected a few times. This chain uses TRBV11-1 with TRBJ2-7, with D maybe TRBD2 (6 bases). There are 15 residues in the CDR3. Germline values: CDR1 SGHAT, CDR2 FQDESV (reference sequence). V shed 0 bases and J shed 5 bases, with 14 bases lying between them. CDR3: CASSLAGLAYDEQYF. CDR3 bases: TGTGCCAGCAGCTTAGCGGGGCTAGCGTACGACGAGCAGTACTTC. Full variable domain (outside the CDR3, taken from reference TRBV11-1 and TRBJ2-7): EAEVAQSPRYKITEKSQAVAFWCDPISGHATLYWYRQILGQGPELLVQFQDESVVDDSQLPKDRFSAERLKGVDSTLKIQPAELGDSAMYLCASSLAGLAYDEQYFGPGTRLTVT.

This chain uses TRBV7-3 with TRBJ2-2; tentative D call: TRBD2 (5 bases). The germline V gene has CDR1 SGHTA and CDR2 FQGTGA. This CDR3 contains 14 residues. Deletions cut 6 bases from V and 7 bases from J, with 15 bases between. CDR3 sequence reads: CASRVGEGSGELFF. CDR3 DNA sequence: TGTGCCAGCAGGGTCGGGGAAGGGAGCGGGGAGCTGTTTTTT.

This clonotype was seen a few times. The chain combines TRBV6-6 with TRBJ1-3; no clear D. The CDR3 extends over 14 amino acids. The V gene's germline CDR1 is MNHNY and CDR2 SVGAGI (reference sequence). Trimming pared 6 bases from V and 0 bases from J, leaving 9 bases between. CDR3 sequence reads: CASSGSASGNTIYF. The CDR3, as DNA: TGTGCCAGCAGCGGTTCGGCCTCTGGAAACACCATATATTTT.

As concerns this clonotype: Given a much more abundant clone one base away, this may be a read error. The chain combines TRBV29-1 with TRBJ2-7, with D uncertain. CDR1 is SQVTM and CDR2 is ANQGSEA in the germline V gene. The CDR3 is 8 amino acids. Here the CDR3 DNA reads TGCGGCGTTGAGGAGCAGTACTTC. Translation gives CGVEEQYF.

The chain uses TRBV7-9 and TRBJ1-1; D not certain. The V gene's germline CDR1 is SEHNR and CDR2 FQNEAQ (reference sequence). This CDR3 contains 13 residues. With 5 bases removed from V and 2 bases from J, the gap between germline ends came to 9 bases. The CDR3 spells CASSINGNTEAFF. The CDR3 nucleotides read TGTGCCAGCAGCATCAATGGTAACACTGAAGCTTTCTTT.

J is TRBJ2-7 and V is TRBV25-1; D is tentatively TRBD1 or TRBD2 (5 bases each). Trimming shortened V by 8 bases and J by 3 bases, and 17 bases separated the two germline ends. Looked up from germline, CDR1 is MGHDK and CDR2 is SYGVNS. The CDR3 loop spans 14 amino acids. The CDR3 DNA is TGTGCCAGCGGTGGTGGGGGAAACTACTACGAGCAGTACTTC. It specifies CASGGGGNYYEQYF.

This clonotype appeared many times. This chain uses TRBV29-1 with TRBJ1-3; D unresolved. The CDR3 totals 14 residues. V was clipped by 5 bases and J by 0 bases, with 11 bases between them. In germline, CDR1 is SQVTM, CDR2 ANQGSEA. As DNA, the CDR3 is TGCAGCGTTATTGACCGCAACTCTGGAAACACCATATATTTT. Its translation: CSVIDRNSGNTIYF.

This clonotype is categorized as medium-sized. This sequence joins TRBV7-3 and TRBJ2-5; TRBD2 aligns across 7 bases. Germline CDR1 is SGHTA and CDR2 is FQGTGA. The V segment lost 5 bases and the J segment 3 bases; nucleotides outside the gene matches: 9. The CDR3 runs 15 residues. The CDR3 nucleotides read TGTGCCAGCAGCCGCAGCGGGACTGAGGAAGAGACCCAGTACTTC. It specifies CASSRSGTEEETQYF.

This clonotype was seen many times. The V and J genes are TRBV6-5 and TRBJ2-7; D uncertain. The CDR3 covers 14 residues. Germline V gene sequence: CDR1 MNHEY, CDR2 SVGAGI. Trimming removed 6 bases from V and 4 bases from J, with 16 bases in between. The DNA for the CDR3 is TGTGCCAGCAGGGTGACCCTGTTGACGTACGAGCAGTACTTC. The encoded protein is CASRVTLLTYEQYF.